Described below is a single T cell receptor beta chain sequence and its context. Its antigen is not identified. Amplification used 60 Vbeta primers and 13 Jbeta primers. The protocol was immunoSEQ multiplex PCR, while the TCRdb copy is restricted to in-frame clones and leaves out a portion. The sample consists of approximately 270,000 clones, about four fifths of them appearing once. The sample belongs to a study of cytomegalovirus exposure and HLA in healthy donors. Across the study: In a previous analysis, around 110 million unique TCR beta sequences were found from 150 million to 200 million T cells.

The trim removed 6 bases at V and 0 bases at J, leaving 4 bases unmatched. In germline, CDR1 is MDHEN, CDR2 SYDVKM. The CDR3 length is 14 residues. The study, taken as a whole, reports: It was only CMV serostatus that was available as immune exposure information. The presence/absence work took it that sequencing depth was about the same across donors. For TCR beta chains, V- and J-gene trimming was later linked to a missense DCLRE1C variant.

The origin of this receptor is a girl aged 2-10 years in good health and CMV-seronegative. The sample consisted of PBMCs. V and J are TRBV28 and TRBJ1-2; TRBD1 agrees at 7 bases. The CDR3 DNA reads TGTGCCAGCAGCCTCCAGGGGGCTAACTATGGCTACACCTTC. Its protein product is CASSLQGANYGYTF.